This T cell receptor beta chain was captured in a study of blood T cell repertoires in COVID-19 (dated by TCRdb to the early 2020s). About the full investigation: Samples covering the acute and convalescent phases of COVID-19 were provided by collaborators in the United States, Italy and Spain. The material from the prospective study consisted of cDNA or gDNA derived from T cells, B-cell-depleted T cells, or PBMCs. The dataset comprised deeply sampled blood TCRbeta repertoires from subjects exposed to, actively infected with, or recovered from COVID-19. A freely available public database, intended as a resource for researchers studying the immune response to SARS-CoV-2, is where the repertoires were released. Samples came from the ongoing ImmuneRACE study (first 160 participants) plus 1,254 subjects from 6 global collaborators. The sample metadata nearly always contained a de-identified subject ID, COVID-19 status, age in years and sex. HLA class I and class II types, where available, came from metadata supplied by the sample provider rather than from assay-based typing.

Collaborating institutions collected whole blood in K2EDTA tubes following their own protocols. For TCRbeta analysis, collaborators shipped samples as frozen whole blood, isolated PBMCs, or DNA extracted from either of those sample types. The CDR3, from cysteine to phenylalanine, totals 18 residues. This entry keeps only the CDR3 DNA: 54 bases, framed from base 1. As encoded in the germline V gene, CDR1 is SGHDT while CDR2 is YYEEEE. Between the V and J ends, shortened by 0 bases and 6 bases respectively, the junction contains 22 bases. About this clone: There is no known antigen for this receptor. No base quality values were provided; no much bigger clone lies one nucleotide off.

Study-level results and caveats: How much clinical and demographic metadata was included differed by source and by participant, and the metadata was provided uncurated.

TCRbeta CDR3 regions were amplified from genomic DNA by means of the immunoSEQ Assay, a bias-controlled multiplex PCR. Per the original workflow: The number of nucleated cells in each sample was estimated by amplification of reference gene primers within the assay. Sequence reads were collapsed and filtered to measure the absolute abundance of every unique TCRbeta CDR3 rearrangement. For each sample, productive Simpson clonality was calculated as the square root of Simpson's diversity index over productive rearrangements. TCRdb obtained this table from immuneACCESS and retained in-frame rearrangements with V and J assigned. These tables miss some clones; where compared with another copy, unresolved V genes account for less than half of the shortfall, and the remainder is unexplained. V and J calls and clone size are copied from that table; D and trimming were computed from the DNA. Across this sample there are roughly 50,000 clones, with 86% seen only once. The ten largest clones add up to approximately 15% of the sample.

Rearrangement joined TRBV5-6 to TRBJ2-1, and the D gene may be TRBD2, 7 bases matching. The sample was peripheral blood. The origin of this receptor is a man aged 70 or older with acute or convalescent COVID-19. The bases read TGTGCCAGCAGCTTGGTGCTCAGGCCAAAGGGGGGGGGCAATGAGCAGTTCTTC. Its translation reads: CASSLVLRPKGGGNEQFF.